These 27 T cell receptor beta chains were all obtained from the same sample, sequenced in a study of blood T cell repertoires in COVID-19. TCRdb's copy holds only in-frame clones and misses some; the assay was immunoSEQ multiplex PCR. This sample has about 300,000 clones; roughly nine tenths occur once, and the top ten carry 2.2%. The sequencing sample was made of peripheral blood. The receptor source for this set is a woman aged 25 to 39 with COVID-19, enrolled during active disease.

This clone appeared once. DNA for the CDR3: TGTGCCAGCAGCGCCCAGGGACAGGCCGTCGAGGGGTATGGCTACACCTTC. This sequence encodes CASSAQGQAVEGYGYTF. The chain links TRBV9 to TRBJ1-2; 8 bases line up with TRBD1. V gave up 3 bases and J gave up 5 bases; unmatched junction bases: 15. The CDR3 sequence is 17 residues long. Germline CDR1 is SGDLS and CDR2 is YYNGEE.

The chain employs TRBV7-3 and TRBJ2-1, with 12 bases identical to TRBD2. Germline loops: CDR1 SGHTA, CDR2 FQGTGA. Unmatched junction bases numbered 2, after V lost 5 bases and J lost 0 bases. This CDR3 has 16 residues. CDR3 amino acids: CASSLAGGGSYNEQFF. CDR3 coding DNA: TGTGCCAGCAGCCTAGCGGGAGGGGGCTCCTACAATGAGCAGTTCTTC.

About this clone: Germline and junction disagree at one end, which may indicate a read error. The DNA for the CDR3 is TGTGCCAGCCCACCGGGGACAGGGAACACCGGGGAGCTGTTTTTT. As protein: CASPPGTGNTGELFF. This chain links TRBV18 with TRBJ2-2, with TRBD1 identical over 8 bases. CDR3 size: 15 residues. Germline lookup yields CDR1 KGHSH and CDR2 LQKENI.

The chain carries TRBV10-2 and TRBJ2-1; 7 nucleotides match TRBD1. The J segment lost 0 bases and the V segment lost 8 bases, leaving 7 bases of the junction unmatched. CDR3 length: 15 residues. Germline loops: CDR1 WSHSY, CDR2 SAAADI. In DNA form, the CDR3 reads TGCGCCAGCCAAAACAGACAGGGCTCCTACAATGAGCAGTTCTTC. It specifies CASQNRQGSYNEQFF.

This clone was seen a handful of times. The CDR3 here is CASSQFRTESSYNSPLHF. Here the CDR3 DNA reads TGTGCCAGCAGCCAATTTCGGACAGAAAGCTCCTATAATTCACCCCTCCACTTT. The chain links TRBV16 to TRBJ1-6; weak D call: TRBD1 (6 bases). Germline CDR1 and CDR2: KGHSY and FQNENV. The CDR3 loop spans 18 amino acids. Trimming removed 1 base from V and 0 bases from J, with 13 bases in between. Combining the CDR3 with reference TRBV16 and TRBJ1-6 gives the whole variable domain GEEVAQTPKHLVRGEGQKAKLYCAPIKGHSYVFWYQQVLKNEFKFLISFQNENVFDETGMPKERFSAKCLPNSPCSLEIQATKLEDSAVYFCASSQFRTESSYNSPLHFGNGTRLTVT.

The CDR3, as DNA: TGCAGCGGGAATGAGGTGAACACTGAAGCTTTCTTT. Its translation: CSGNEVNTEAFF. The chain carries TRBV29-1 and TRBJ1-1, with D unclear. V lost 7 bases, J lost 0 bases, and 9 bases lay in between. The CDR3 contains 12 residues. Germline lookup yields CDR1 SQVTM and CDR2 ANQGSEA.

The chain uses TRBV7-9 and TRBJ1-1; 9 bases align to TRBD1. The CDR3 consists of 13 residues. The ends lost 5 bases at V and 6 bases at J; junction bases unmatched: 4. Germline V lookup: CDR1 SEHNR, CDR2 FQNEAQ (reference sequence). CDR3 in DNA: TGTGCCAGCAGCGCCCGGGACAGGGCTGAAGCTTTCTTT. Residues: CASSARDRAEAFF.

The V call is TRBV6-4, the J call TRBJ2-1; 12 bases are a match to TRBD2. The CDR3 runs 18 residues. V shed 5 bases, J shed 4 bases, and the junction held 12 bases outside the gene matches. In germline, CDR1 is MRHNA, CDR2 SNTAGT. The CDR3 is CASSLQPSTSGGYNEQFF. The CDR3 bases are TGTGCCAGCAGTCTCCAGCCTTCGACTAGCGGGGGATACAATGAGCAGTTCTTC.

This clone was detected once. The chain has TRBV15 and TRBJ2-1, with 10 bases lining up with TRBD2. V gave up 5 bases and J gave up 7 bases; unmatched junction bases: 5. The germline gives CDR1 LNHNV, CDR2 YYDKDF (reference sequence). The CDR3 has 14 amino acids. CDR3 nucleotides: TGTGCCACCAGCCAGGGACTAGCGAATAATGAGCAGTTCTTC. This codes for CATSQGLANNEQFF.

The gene calls are TRBV29-1 and TRBJ2-1; unclear D gene. This CDR3 spans 11 amino acids. Trimming removed 5 bases from V and 8 bases from J, with 10 bases in between. The V gene's germline CDR1 is SQVTM and CDR2 ANQGSEA. This CDR3 reads CSVFPSDEQFF. CDR3 DNA: TGCAGCGTTTTCCCGAGCGATGAGCAGTTCTTC.

The CDR3 sequence: CATSRAGSWGDTQYF. In DNA form, the CDR3 reads TGTGCCACCAGCAGGGCGGGATCCTGGGGAGATACGCAGTATTTT. This chain connects TRBV15 to TRBJ2-3, with TRBD2 as a possible D gene (6 bases). V dropped 3 bases and J dropped 5 bases, with 15 bases sitting between them. Per germline, CDR1 LNHNV and CDR2 YYDKDF (reference sequence). The CDR3 runs 15 residues.

The CDR3 region has the DNA TGCGCCAGCGCGGGACAGTCTTATGGCTACACCTTC. Encoded protein: CASAGQSYGYTF. The J gene is TRBJ1-2, the V gene TRBV5-1; TRBD1 matches at 7 bases. V dropped 7 bases and J dropped 5; count of bases not matched to a gene: 5. The CDR3 extends over 12 amino acids. CDR1 is SGHRS and CDR2 is YFSETQ in the germline V gene.

V gene TRBV5-3 combines with J gene TRBJ2-7; 8 bases match TRBD1. TRBV5-3 has ORF status, its function being uncertain. Unmatched junction bases numbered 11, after V lost 5 bases and J lost 4 bases. The length of the CDR3 is 15 residues. CDR3 bases: TGTGCCAGAAGTTTCCCCGGGACAGGCCAGTACGAGCAGTACTTC. Translating it yields CARSFPGTGQYEQYF.

This clone was counted a single time. The chain couples TRBV3-1 (or the pseudogene TRBV3-2) to TRBJ2-1; 9 bases map to TRBD2. V shed 3 bases, J shed 7 bases, and the junction held 4 bases outside the gene matches. Germline CDR1 and CDR2: LGHDT and YNNKEL (reference sequence). The CDR3 runs 14 residues. CDR3 residues: CASSQISGRNEQFF. For the CDR3, the DNA is TGTGCCAGCAGCCAGATTAGCGGGAGAAATGAGCAGTTCTTC.

J is TRBJ2-7 and V is TRBV5-1, with 10 positions matching TRBD1. This CDR3 is 14 amino acids long. CDR1 and CDR2 (germline): SGHRS, YFSETQ. Germline trimming cut 4 bases from V and 5 bases from J; bases unmatched to any gene: 6. The CDR3 region is CASSQEGTGDEQYF. The CDR3 DNA follows: TGCGCCAGCAGCCAAGAAGGGACAGGGGACGAGCAGTACTTC.

This chain joins TRBV6-5 and TRBJ2-1; D remains unclear. Trimming left V 3 bases short and J 5 bases short, with 8 bases between. This CDR3 region has 13 residues. Germline V gene lookup returns CDR1 MNHEY and CDR2 SVGAGI. CDR3 residues: CASSYSEDNEQFF. The CDR3 DNA follows: TGTGCCAGCAGTTATTCCGAGGACAATGAGCAGTTCTTC.

The chain couples TRBV2 to TRBJ2-5; possibly TRBD1 for D (6 bases). The V gene's germline CDR1 is SNHLY and CDR2 FYNNEI. CDR3 length: 14 residues. Trimming removed 7 bases from V and 7 bases from J, with 19 bases in between. This CDR3 reads CASMGHPKRGTQYF. DNA for the CDR3: TGTGCCAGCATGGGACACCCGAAAAGGGGGACCCAGTACTTC.

The chain links TRBV7-6 to TRBJ2-2, with 9 positions matching TRBD2. The junction had 7 bases not matched to a gene; V was cut back by 7 bases and J by 1 base. The germline V gene encodes CDR1 SGHVS and CDR2 FNYEAQ. The CDR3 covers 16 residues. The CDR3 DNA sequence: TGTGCCAGCAAAGGCCTAGCGGGGAGGAACACCGGGGAGCTGTTTTTT. Protein product: CASKGLAGRNTGELFF. The variable domain in full, completed from reference TRBV7-6 and TRBJ2-2, reads GAGVSQSPRYKVTKRGQDVALRCDPISGHVSLYWYRQALGQGPEFLTYFNYEAQQDKSGLPNDRFSAERPEGSISTLTIQRTEQRDSAMYRCASKGLAGRNTGELFFGEGSRLTVL.

This clone has a single count. This chain links TRBV27 with TRBJ1-5; D is ambiguous. Trimming left V 5 bases short and J 4 bases short, with 21 bases between. This CDR3 has 17 residues. CDR1 and CDR2 (germline): MNHEY, SMNVEV (reference sequence). The CDR3 region has the DNA TGTGCCAGCAGTCCATCCCAAGCCCGGGATCGGAATCAGCCCCAGCATTTT. Residues: CASSPSQARDRNQPQHF.

This rearrangement joins TRBV2 to TRBJ1-4; 8 bases are a match to TRBD1. Germline-derived CDR1 and CDR2 are SNHLY and FYNNEI. Germline trimming cut 3 bases from V and 3 bases from J; bases unmatched to any gene: 3. The length of the CDR3 is 15 residues. This CDR3 is CASSDRGLSNEKLFF. In DNA, the CDR3 is TGTGCCAGCAGTGACAGGGGGCTATCTAATGAAAAACTGTTTTTT. The variable domain in full, completed from reference TRBV2 and TRBJ1-4, reads EPEVTQTPSHQVTQMGQEVILRCVPISNHLYFYWYRQILGQKVEFLVSFYNNEISEKSEIFDDQFSVERPDGSNFTLKIRSTKLEDSAMYFCASSDRGLSNEKLFFGSGTQLSVL.

The chain has TRBV7-3 and TRBJ2-5; D possibly corresponds to TRBD2 (5 bases). The length of the CDR3 is 15 residues. Trimming took 5 bases from V and 5 from J, leaving 18 bases between them. Germline values: CDR1 SGHTA, CDR2 FQGTGA. As DNA, the CDR3 is TGTGCCAGCAGCCCCCCCGGGGTAGATGTGGAGACCCAGTACTTC. This encodes CASSPPGVDVETQYF.

This chain links TRBV19 with TRBJ2-2; D possibly corresponds to TRBD1 (6 bases). The CDR3 totals 15 residues. Per germline, CDR1 LNHDA and CDR2 SQIVND (reference sequence). V lost 3 bases and J lost 1, with 9 bases in between. The CDR3 sequence: CASSIQGWNTGELFF. In DNA form, the CDR3 reads TGTGCCAGTAGTATCCAGGGGTGGAACACCGGGGAGCTGTTTTTT.

The gene calls are TRBV19 and TRBJ2-1; the D gene is possibly TRBD2 (6 bases). V was trimmed by 4 bases and J by 8 bases, leaving 12 bases between them. The CDR3 loop spans 13 amino acids. Germline V gene lookup returns CDR1 LNHDA and CDR2 SQIVND (reference sequence). CDR3 sequence: CASSTRGTDEQFF. The CDR3 DNA is TGTGCCAGTAGTACCCGGGGGACCGATGAGCAGTTCTTC.

This chain uses TRBV19 with TRBJ1-2, with a tentative D call TRBD1 (5 bases). This CDR3 is built from 14 residues. V gave up 2 bases and J gave up 7 bases, with 14 bases separating them. Germline values: CDR1 LNHDA, CDR2 SQIVND (reference sequence). The CDR3, as DNA: TGTGCCAGTAGTATATCGGACACCGGTGGTGGCTACACCTTC. It is translated as CASSISDTGGGYTF.

CDR3 residues: CASSSGDEQYF. CDR3 sequence (DNA): TGTGCCAGCAGTTCAGGGGACGAGCAGTACTTC. This chain connects TRBV11-2 to TRBJ2-7; maybe TRBD1 (6 bases). Trimming took 6 bases from V and 5 from J, leaving 8 bases between them. Germline CDR1 reads SGHAT; CDR2 reads FQNNGV. The CDR3 consists of 11 residues.

The CDR3, as DNA: TGTGCCTGGAGTGTCCTAGCCGCAGAGACCCAGTACTTC. This sequence encodes CAWSVLAAETQYF. The genes are TRBV30 and TRBJ2-5; weak D call: TRBD2 (5 bases). V lost 0 bases and J 4 bases, leaving 9 bases between the germline ends. This CDR3 region has 13 residues. CDR1 GTSNPN and CDR2 SVGIG come from the germline V gene (reference sequence).

The rearrangement links TRBV9 to TRBJ2-3, with 10 bases lining up with TRBD2. V shed 3 bases and J 0 bases; nucleotides not matched to a gene: 1. The CDR3 runs to 15 residues. Germline lookup yields CDR1 SGDLS and CDR2 YYNGEE. The CDR3: CASSGTSGSTDTQYF. Written as DNA, the CDR3 is TGTGCCAGCAGCGGGACTAGCGGAAGCACAGATACGCAGTATTTT.